Shown below are 8 T cell receptor beta chains from a single sample sequenced in a study of siplizumab effects on memory and regulatory T cells (dated by TCRdb to between 2018 and 2021). The library was produced with the immunoSEQ multiplex PCR assay. TCRdb took this table from immuneACCESS and kept in-frame rearrangements with V and J called. Such tables lack part of the clones; where checked against another copy, unresolved V genes explain under half of the gap, and the rest is unexplained. The sample table contains more than 95,000 clones; only one count was recorded for more than 85% of them. 0.32% of the sample is taken by the ten largest. The sample consisted of CD4+ T cells sorted from blood. These TCRs come from a human donor in good health.

The V call is TRBV6-1, the J call TRBJ2-1; D is unresolved. There are 12 residues in the CDR3. The V and J ends lost 4 bases and 3 bases respectively, with 4 bases between them. Germline CDR1 MNHNS, CDR2 SASEGT. The DNA for the CDR3 is TGTGCCAGCAGTGCAGGCTACAATGAGCAGTTCTTC. Translating gives CASSAGYNEQFF.

This clone came up a few times. The chain recombines TRBV19 with TRBJ1-5; D is uncertain. CDR3 size: 13 residues. Per germline, CDR1 LNHDA and CDR2 SQIVND (reference sequence). V shed 0 bases and J shed 4 bases, with 4 bases lying between them. DNA of the CDR3: TGTGCCAGTAGTATAGAGCAGAATCAGCCCCAGCATTTT. Translating it yields CASSIEQNQPQHF.

This chain connects TRBV9 to TRBJ2-1, with a weak D call TRBD2 (6 bases). This CDR3 has 17 residues. Deletions cut 0 bases from V and 7 bases from J, with 20 bases between. Germline V lookup: CDR1 SGDLS, CDR2 YYNGEE. The CDR3 region is CASSVDTAGWRGNEQFF. The CDR3 nucleotides are TGTGCCAGCAGCGTAGATACTGCGGGGTGGCGAGGGAATGAGCAGTTCTTC.

The V call is TRBV7-6, the J call TRBJ2-6; D gene ambiguous. This CDR3 contains 15 residues. Germline V gene lookup returns CDR1 SGHVS and CDR2 FNYEAQ. Trimming left V 3 bases short and J 0 bases short, with 6 bases between. CDR3 DNA: TGTGCCAGCAGCTTCTATAACTCTGGGGCCAACGTCCTGACTTTC. Encoded protein: CASSFYNSGANVLTF.

The V and J genes are TRBV4-3 and TRBJ2-5, with D maybe TRBD2 (5 bases). CDR3 size: 14 residues. V lost 1 base and J 5 bases, leaving 11 bases between the germline ends. Per the germline V gene, CDR1 is LGHNA and CDR2 is YSLEER. In DNA form, the CDR3 reads TGCGCCAGCAGCCAAGGGCGGGTCCGGGAGACCCAGTACTTC. This sequence encodes CASSQGRVRETQYF.

The rearrangement joins TRBV4-3 to TRBJ2-6; D gene uncertain. Trimming took 0 bases from V and 1 from J, leaving 4 bases between them. Germline lookup yields CDR1 LGHNA and CDR2 YSLEER. This CDR3 spans 15 amino acids. The CDR3 here is CASSQEGSGANVLTF. CDR3 DNA: TGCGCCAGCAGCCAAGAGGGGTCTGGGGCCAACGTCCTGACTTTC.

The chain combines TRBV6-6 with TRBJ1-6, with 11 positions matching TRBD1. The trim removed 5 bases at V and 6 bases at J, leaving 3 bases unmatched. Germline V CDR1 and CDR2: MNHNY, SVGAGI (reference sequence). The CDR3 extends over 15 amino acids. The CDR3 DNA reads TGTGCCAGCAGTGGACAGGGGGCGGGTAATTCACCCCTCCACTTT. Its translation is CASSGQGAGNSPLHF.

The chain uses TRBV7-3 and TRBJ2-1; the match to TRBD1 covers 9 bases. From germline, CDR1 is SGHTA and CDR2 FQGTGA. The CDR3 consists of 14 residues. Losses at the gene ends were 2 bases for V and 8 bases for J; bases not matched to a gene: 4. This CDR3 reads CASSLRDRVHEQFF. In nucleotides, the CDR3 is TGTGCCAGCAGCTTACGGGACAGGGTCCATGAGCAGTTCTTC.